This T cell receptor (beta chain) derives from a study of T cell changes during pregnancy in multiple sclerosis. This clone is a singleton in its sample. This table comes from immunoSEQ multiplex PCR, and its TCRdb copy is limited to in-frame clones, with some not included. The sample has tens of thousands of clones, around 90% seen once. This CDR3 spans 15 amino acids. In germline, CDR1 is ENHRY, CDR2 SYGVKD. The trim removed 3 bases at V and 8 bases at J, leaving 8 bases unmatched. The gene calls are TRBV10-3 and TRBJ1-2; 11 positions agree with TRBD1. The receptor's source is a female donor with multiple sclerosis, enrolled in a pregnancy study. The sample in question was CD4+ T cells from peripheral blood mononuclear cells, obtained in the third trimester of pregnancy. CDR3 DNA: TGTGCCATCAGTGAAGGACAGGGGGCGCGGGGCGGCTACACCTTC. Translation gives CAISEGQGARGGYTF.